The 14 T cell receptor beta chains below all came from one sample that was sequenced in a study of identical twins. TCRdb reanalysed the 5' RACE reads using MiXCR and keeps one entry per CDR3 protein. The sample comprises 240,000 or so distinct CDR3 sequences, more than 9% of which are singletons, and more than 8% rests with the top ten. The specimen sequenced was memory T cells sorted from blood. The source of these receptors is a man over 45 in good health.

Ten or more counts support this clonotype. CDR3 amino acids: CASSVSPEYNEQFF. The CDR3, as DNA: TGTGCCAGCAGCGTAAGCCCAGAGTACAATGAGCAGTTCTTC. V is TRBV9 and J is TRBJ2-1; no clear D. V lost 1 base to trimming and J lost 4 bases, with 9 bases between them. CDR1 is SGDLS and CDR2 is YYNGEE in the germline V gene. CDR3 length: 14 residues.

The sample holds a few counts of this clonotype. The V and J genes are TRBV11-2 and TRBJ1-3, with D unresolved. Germline V lookup: CDR1 SGHAT, CDR2 FQNNGV. This CDR3 spans 17 amino acids. Trimming left V 0 bases short and J 0 bases short, with 12 bases between. This CDR3 is CASSLDSRLTSGNTIYF. Written as DNA, the CDR3 is TGTGCCAGCAGCTTAGATAGCAGGCTTACCTCTGGAAACACCATATATTTT.

The chain combines TRBV6-1 with TRBJ2-1, with TRBD2 matching 8 bases. The CDR3 contains 11 residues. After removal of 11 bases from V and 5 bases from J, the junction contained 2 bases not matched to a gene. The germline V gene encodes CDR1 MNHNS and CDR2 SASEGT. CDR3 sequence reads: CAGTRDNEQFF. The CDR3 nucleotides read TGTGCCGGGACTAGGGACAATGAGCAGTTCTTC.

This clonotype was picked up many times. The chain combines TRBV29-1 with TRBJ2-1; TRBD2 matches at 7 bases. With V trimmed by 1 base and J by 9 bases, 9 bases remained unmatched. Germline loops: CDR1 SQVTM, CDR2 ANQGSEA. This CDR3 spans 14 amino acids. The chain's CDR3 is CSVEVGGPHSEQFF. CDR3 nucleotide sequence: TGCAGCGTTGAAGTGGGAGGGCCACATAGTGAGCAGTTCTTC.

Notes on this clonotype: It may be a read error: a sequence one base away is much more abundant. The genes are TRBV11-2 and TRBJ2-1, with 7 bases identical to TRBD2. Germline CDR1 SGHAT, CDR2 FQNNGV. The CDR3 totals 15 residues. CDR3 DNA: TGTGCCTGCAGCCCTTGGGCGGGAGTTGGGAATGAGCAGTTCTTC. It is translated as CACSPWAGVGNEQFF.

The genes are TRBV28 and TRBJ2-5; 9 bases agree with TRBD2. Germline CDR1 is MDHEN and CDR2 is SYDVKM. CDR3 length equals 16 residues. V dropped 6 bases and J dropped 4; count of bases not matched to a gene: 12. This CDR3 reads CASRPYSGGVTETQYF. The CDR3 nucleotides read TGTGCCAGCAGACCCTATAGCGGGGGTGTGACAGAGACCCAGTACTTC.

This clonotype was seen ten or more times. V gene TRBV10-3 combines with J gene TRBJ1-6, with a possible D match to TRBD1 (6 bases). The germline gives CDR1 ENHRY, CDR2 SYGVKD. V lost 6 bases, J lost 6 bases, and 12 bases lay in between. This CDR3 region has 14 residues. CDR3 nucleotides: TGTGCCATCAGCGTGGACAGACTTAATTCACCCCTCCACTTT. Protein: CAISVDRLNSPLHF.

This clonotype was seen ten or more times. This chain links TRBV9 with TRBJ2-1; a possible D gene is TRBD1 (6 bases). Trimming removed 4 bases at V and 6 bases at J, with 17 bases between. The CDR3 runs to 15 residues. Per germline, CDR1 SGDLS and CDR2 YYNGEE. CDR3 sequence: CASSSGHLGSNEQFF. As DNA, the CDR3 is TGTGCCAGCAGCTCGGGACACTTGGGGTCCAATGAGCAGTTCTTC.

The gene calls are TRBV7-9 and TRBJ1-2; 8 bases are shared with TRBD1. Trimming took 5 bases from V and 7 from J; bases not matched to a gene: 3. This CDR3 spans 12 amino acids. Germline loops: CDR1 SEHNR, CDR2 FQNEAQ (reference sequence). As DNA, the CDR3 is TGTGCCAGCAGCCCCGACAGGGGTGGCTACACCTTC. This codes for CASSPDRGGYTF.

This clonotype occurred many times. The chain links TRBV5-1 to TRBJ2-5; D is undetermined. V lost 0 bases, J lost 3 bases, and 6 bases lay in between. CDR1 is SGHRS and CDR2 is YFSETQ in the germline V gene. The CDR3 totals 13 residues. The CDR3 DNA reads TGCGCCAGCAGCTTGGTCGGTAAAGAGACCCAGTACTTC. The encoded protein is CASSLVGKETQYF. Filled out from reference TRBV5-1 and TRBJ2-5, the complete variable domain reads KAGVTQTPRYLIKTRGQQVTLSCSPISGHRSVSWYQQTPGQGLQFLFEYFSETQRNKGNFPGRFSGRQFSNSRSEMNVSTLELGDSALYLCASSLVGKETQYFGPGTRLLVL.

This clonotype showed up just a few times. The rearrangement joins TRBV25-1 to TRBJ2-7; the match to TRBD1 covers 8 bases. The CDR3 length is 14 residues. The germline V gene encodes CDR1 MGHDK and CDR2 SYGVNS. With V trimmed by 6 bases and J by 3 bases, 7 bases remained unmatched. CDR3 loop: CASRPTGTGYEQYF. In DNA form, the CDR3 reads TGTGCCAGCAGACCTACCGGGACAGGCTACGAGCAGTACTTC.

This clonotype was detected a few times. The rearrangement links TRBV7-8 to TRBJ1-3; D gene uncertain. V was pared by 8 bases and J by 0 bases, with 17 bases between. CDR1 and CDR2 from the germline V gene are SGHVS and FQNEAQ. The CDR3 loop spans 16 amino acids. CDR3 nucleotide sequence: TGTGCCAGCGTTCCGGCAGGAGGAAACTCTGGAAACACCATATATTTT. This gives the protein CASVPAGGNSGNTIYF.

This clonotype has only a few counts. The V gene is TRBV4-3, the J gene TRBJ2-7; D gene ambiguous. Trimming shortened V by 0 bases and J by 6 bases, and 9 bases separated the two germline ends. The CDR3 sequence is 13 residues long. The germline gives CDR1 LGHNA, CDR2 YSLEER. The CDR3: CASSQDYRAEQYF. In DNA, the CDR3 is TGCGCCAGCAGCCAAGATTACAGAGCCGAGCAGTACTTC.

This clonotype was seen a few times. The rearrangement joins TRBV6-2 or TRBV6-3 to TRBJ2-1; 8 bases are shared with TRBD1. The CDR3 loop spans 17 amino acids. The germline V gene has CDR1 MNHEY and CDR2 SVGEGT. The junction had 8 bases not matched to a gene; V was cut back by 0 bases and J by 4 bases. CDR3 bases: TGTGCCAGCAGTTACTCCCCCGGGACAGGTATATACAATGAGCAGTTCTTC. The encoded protein is CASSYSPGTGIYNEQFF.